This T cell receptor beta chain was captured by sequencing in a study of cytomegalovirus exposure and HLA in healthy donors (dated 2017 in TCRdb). The study in broad terms: The roughly 700 repertoires of the first cohort and the 110 or so validation repertoires were produced on the same platform, according to a later analysis. The study aimed to test whether cataloging public T cell receptors could reveal signatures of past pathogen exposure. Along with the approximately 670-subject first cohort, a separate validation cohort of around 120 different subjects was used. To predict cytomegalovirus infection status, the study brought together high-throughput TCR immunosequencing, statistical association of individual TCRs with disease status, and machine learning.

V is cut back by 10 bases and J by 6 bases, with 14 bases in the junction unmatched. Reading from cysteine to phenylalanine, the CDR3 counts 14 amino acids. CDR3 DNA only is kept here, 42 bases in frame from base 1. From the germline V gene, CDR1 is ENHRY and CDR2 is SYGVKD. Paper-wide results and their limitations: A later analysis lacked HLA typing for the validation cohort, so it scored co-occurrence in that cohort across all 110 or so repertoires. In vitro tests confirmed that a few of the cytomegalovirus-associated TCR beta chains recognize cytomegalovirus antigens. Most TCR sequences were seen in very few donors, while some public TCRs were found in many individuals. Subsequent analysis determined that TCRs grouped into clusters in the first cohort also showed a tendency toward co-occurrence across the roughly 120 validation repertoires, and approximately 94% of cluster scores exceeded 0. In both the original and validation cohorts, the classifier was reported to diagnose cytomegalovirus status with high specificity and sensitivity. The study gave a list of 150 to 200 TCR beta chains associated with cytomegalovirus. The authors suggested that the approach could potentially be generalized to other disease states and immunological phenotypes.

In the case of this clone: The target of this receptor is not known. No clone much larger than this one lies a single base away; base qualities are absent.

The donors belonged to the validation cohort of around 130 subjects, which was separate from the approximately 680-subject first cohort. Preparation of the library involved the immunoSEQ multiplex PCR assay. The authors' pipeline ran thus. A statistical classification framework was built to diagnose cytomegalovirus status from the catalog of TCR beta chain sequences. As stored in TCRdb, this immuneACCESS dataset retains in-frame rearrangements with V and J assigned. A fraction of the clones does not appear; measured against another copy, unresolved V genes explain less than half of the discrepancy, and the remainder lacks a known reason. V and J calls and clone size are given by that table; D and trimming were obtained from the DNA. The sample yields 250,000 to 300,000 clones; 70% to 90% were counted once. The ten largest make up around 1% of the sample.

The TCR comes from a young woman in good health and CMV-seronegative. Input material: PBMCs. The chain joins TRBV10-3 to TRBJ1-2, and 7 junctional nucleotides match TRBD1. The CDR3 reads as follows: CATATNTGDNGYTF. The DNA sequence is TGTGCCACCGCGACCAACACAGGGGACAATGGCTACACCTTC.